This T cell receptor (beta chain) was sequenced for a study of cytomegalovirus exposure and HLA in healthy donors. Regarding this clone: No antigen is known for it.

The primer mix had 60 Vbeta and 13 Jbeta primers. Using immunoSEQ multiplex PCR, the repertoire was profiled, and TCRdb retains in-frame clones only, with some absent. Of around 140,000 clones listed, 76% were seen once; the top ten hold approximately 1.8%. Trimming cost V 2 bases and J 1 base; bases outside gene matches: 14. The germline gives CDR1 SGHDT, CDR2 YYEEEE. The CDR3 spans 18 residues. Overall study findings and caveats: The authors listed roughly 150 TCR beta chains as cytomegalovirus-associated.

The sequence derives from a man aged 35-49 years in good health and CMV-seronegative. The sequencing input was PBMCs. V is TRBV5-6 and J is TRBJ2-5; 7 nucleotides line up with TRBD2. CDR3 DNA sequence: TGTGCCAGCAGCTTCGATCATGTCATCGGGGGGTTCCAAGAGACCCAGTACTTC. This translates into CASSFDHVIGGFQETQYF.